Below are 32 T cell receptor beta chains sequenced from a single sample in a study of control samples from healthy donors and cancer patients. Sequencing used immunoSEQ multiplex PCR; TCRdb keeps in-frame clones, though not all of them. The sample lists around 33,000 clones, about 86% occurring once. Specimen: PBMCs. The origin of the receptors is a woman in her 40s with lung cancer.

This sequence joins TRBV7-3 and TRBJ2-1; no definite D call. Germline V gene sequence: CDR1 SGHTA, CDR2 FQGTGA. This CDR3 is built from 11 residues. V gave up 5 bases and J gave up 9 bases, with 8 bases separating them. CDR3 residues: CASSEGGEQFF. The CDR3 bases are TGTGCCAGCAGCGAAGGTGGTGAGCAGTTCTTC.

In DNA, the CDR3 is TGTGCCAGCAGTTTATATGGTCAGCCCCAGCATTTT. Protein product: CASSLYGQPQHF. The chain links TRBV12-3 or TRBV12-4 to TRBJ1-5; D unclear. The CDR3 sequence is 12 residues long. With 2 bases removed from V and 6 bases from J, the gap between germline ends came to 5 bases.

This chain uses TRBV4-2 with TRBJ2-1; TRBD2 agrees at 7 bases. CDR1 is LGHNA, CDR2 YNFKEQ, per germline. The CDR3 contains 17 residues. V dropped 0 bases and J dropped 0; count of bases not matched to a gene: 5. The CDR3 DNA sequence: TGTGCCAGCAGCCAAGAGGGAGGGACTCCCTCCTACAATGAGCAGTTCTTC. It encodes CASSQEGGTPSYNEQFF.

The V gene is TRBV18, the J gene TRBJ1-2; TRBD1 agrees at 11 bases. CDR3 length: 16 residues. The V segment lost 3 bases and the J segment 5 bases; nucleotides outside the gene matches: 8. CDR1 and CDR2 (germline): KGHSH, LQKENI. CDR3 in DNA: TGTGCCAGCTCACCTCCCGGACAGGGGGCCTTATATGGCTACACCTTC. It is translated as CASSPPGQGALYGYTF.

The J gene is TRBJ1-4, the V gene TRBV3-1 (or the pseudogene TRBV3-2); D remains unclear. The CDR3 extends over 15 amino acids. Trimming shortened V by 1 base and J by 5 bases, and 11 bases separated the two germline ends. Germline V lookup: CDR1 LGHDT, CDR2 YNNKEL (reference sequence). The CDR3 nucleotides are TGTGCCAGCAGCCAAGGAATGCGGGAGAATGAAAAACTGTTTTTT. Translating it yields CASSQGMRENEKLFF.

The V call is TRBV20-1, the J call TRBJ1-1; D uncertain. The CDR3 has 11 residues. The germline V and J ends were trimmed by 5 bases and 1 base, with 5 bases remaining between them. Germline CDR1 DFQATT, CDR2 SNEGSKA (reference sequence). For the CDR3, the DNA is TGCAGTGCTTCGGGGAACACTGAAGCTTTCTTT. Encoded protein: CSASGNTEAFF.

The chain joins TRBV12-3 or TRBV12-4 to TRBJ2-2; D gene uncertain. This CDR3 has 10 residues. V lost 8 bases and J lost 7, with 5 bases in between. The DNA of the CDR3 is TGTGCCAGCGCTCTCGGGGAGCTGTTTTTT. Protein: CASALGELFF.

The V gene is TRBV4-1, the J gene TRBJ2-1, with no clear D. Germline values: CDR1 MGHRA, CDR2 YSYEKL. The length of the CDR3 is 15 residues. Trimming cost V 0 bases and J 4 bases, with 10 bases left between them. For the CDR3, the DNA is TGCGCCAGCAGCCAAGAGGGAACAGCATACAATGAGCAGTTCTTC. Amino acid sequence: CASSQEGTAYNEQFF.

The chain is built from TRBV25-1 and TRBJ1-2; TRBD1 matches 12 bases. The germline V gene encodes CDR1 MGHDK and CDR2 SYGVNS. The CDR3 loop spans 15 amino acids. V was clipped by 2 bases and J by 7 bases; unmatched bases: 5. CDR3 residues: CASSEGTGGKVGYTF. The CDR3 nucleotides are TGTGCCAGCAGTGAAGGGACAGGGGGCAAGGTTGGCTACACCTTC.

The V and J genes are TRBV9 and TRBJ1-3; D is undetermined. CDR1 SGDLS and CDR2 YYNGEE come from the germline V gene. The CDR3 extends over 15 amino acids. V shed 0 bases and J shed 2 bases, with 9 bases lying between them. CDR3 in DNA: TGTGCCAGCAGCGTAGGGGCGGACGCTGGAAACACCATATATTTT. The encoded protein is CASSVGADAGNTIYF. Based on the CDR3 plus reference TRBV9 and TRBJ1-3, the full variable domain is DSGVTQTPKHLITATGQRVTLRCSPRSGDLSVYWYQQSLDQGLQFLIQYYNGEERAKGNILERFSAQQFPDLHSELNLSSLELGDSALYFCASSVGADAGNTIYFGEGSWLTVV.

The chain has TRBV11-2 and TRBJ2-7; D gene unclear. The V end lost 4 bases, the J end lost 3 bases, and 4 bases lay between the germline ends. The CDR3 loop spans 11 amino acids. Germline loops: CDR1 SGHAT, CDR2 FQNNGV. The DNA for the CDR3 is TGTGCCAGCAGCTCATTCTACGAGCAGTACTTC. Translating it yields CASSSFYEQYF.

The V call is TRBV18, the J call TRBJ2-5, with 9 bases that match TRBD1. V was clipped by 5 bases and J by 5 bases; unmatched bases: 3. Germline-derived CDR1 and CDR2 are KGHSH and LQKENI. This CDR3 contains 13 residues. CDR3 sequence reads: CASSTGTGETQYF. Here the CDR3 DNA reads TGTGCCAGCTCAACCGGGACAGGGGAGACCCAGTACTTC.

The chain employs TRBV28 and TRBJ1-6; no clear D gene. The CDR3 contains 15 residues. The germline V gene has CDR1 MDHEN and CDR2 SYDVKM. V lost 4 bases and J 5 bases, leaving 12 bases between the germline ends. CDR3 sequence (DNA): TGTGCCAGCAGTTCCCCCCCGGTCGATAATTCACCCCTCCACTTT. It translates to CASSSPPVDNSPLHF.

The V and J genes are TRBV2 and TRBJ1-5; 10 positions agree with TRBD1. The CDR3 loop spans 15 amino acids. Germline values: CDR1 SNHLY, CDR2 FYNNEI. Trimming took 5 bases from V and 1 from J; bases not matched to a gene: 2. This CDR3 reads CASSRQGASNQPQHF. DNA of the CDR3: TGTGCCAGCAGTAGACAGGGGGCGAGCAATCAGCCCCAGCATTTT. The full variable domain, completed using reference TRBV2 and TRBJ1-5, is EPEVTQTPSHQVTQMGQEVILRCVPISNHLYFYWYRQILGQKVEFLVSFYNNEISEKSEIFDDQFSVERPDGSNFTLKIRSTKLEDSAMYFCASSRQGASNQPQHFGDGTRLSIL.

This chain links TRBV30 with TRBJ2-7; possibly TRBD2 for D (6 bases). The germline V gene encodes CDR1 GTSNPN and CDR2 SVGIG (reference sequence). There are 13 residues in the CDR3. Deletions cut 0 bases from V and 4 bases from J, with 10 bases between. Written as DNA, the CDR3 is TGTGCCTGGAGTGTTAATAGCGGTTACGAGCAGTACTTC. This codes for CAWSVNSGYEQYF.

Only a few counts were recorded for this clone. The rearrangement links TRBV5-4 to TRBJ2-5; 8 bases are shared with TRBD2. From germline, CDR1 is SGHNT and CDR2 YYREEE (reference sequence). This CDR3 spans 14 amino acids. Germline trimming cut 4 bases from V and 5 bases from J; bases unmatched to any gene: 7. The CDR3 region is CASSTGGEWETQYF. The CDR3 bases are TGTGCCAGCAGCACGGGGGGGGAATGGGAGACCCAGTACTTC.

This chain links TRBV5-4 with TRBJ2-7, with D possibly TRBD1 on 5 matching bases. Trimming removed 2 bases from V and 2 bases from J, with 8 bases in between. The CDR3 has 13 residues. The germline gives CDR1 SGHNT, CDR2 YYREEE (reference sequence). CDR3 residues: CASSLDRTYEQYF. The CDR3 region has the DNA TGTGCCAGCAGCTTAGACAGAACCTACGAGCAGTACTTC.

CDR3 DNA: TGTGCCAGCAGTTTATGGGCGGCTAGCACAGATACGCAGTATTTT. Translating gives CASSLWAASTDTQYF. The rearrangement joins TRBV28 to TRBJ2-3; D is uncertain. V was pared by 0 bases and J by 0 bases, with 7 bases between. The CDR3 spans 15 residues. Germline CDR1 MDHEN, CDR2 SYDVKM. The entire variable domain, with the rest obtained from reference TRBV28 and TRBJ2-3, is as follows: DVKVTQSSRYLVKRTGEKVFLECVQDMDHENMFWYRQDPGLGLRLIYFSYDVKMKEKGDIPEGYSVSREKKERFSLILESASTNQTSMYLCASSLWAASTDTQYFGPGTRLTVL.

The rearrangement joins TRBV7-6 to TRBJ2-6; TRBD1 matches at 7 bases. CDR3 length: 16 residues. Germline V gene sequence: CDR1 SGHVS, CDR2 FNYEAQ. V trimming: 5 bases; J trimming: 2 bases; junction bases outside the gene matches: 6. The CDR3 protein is CASSRFQGAGANVLTF. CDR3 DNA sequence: TGTGCCAGCAGCCGATTCCAGGGGGCTGGGGCCAACGTCCTGACTTTC.

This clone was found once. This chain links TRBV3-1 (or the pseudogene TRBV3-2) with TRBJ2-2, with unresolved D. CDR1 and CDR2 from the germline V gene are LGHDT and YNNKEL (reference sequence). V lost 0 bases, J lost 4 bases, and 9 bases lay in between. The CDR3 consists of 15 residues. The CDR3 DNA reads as TGTGCCAGCAGCCAAGAATCCCGATTCACCGGGGAGCTGTTTTTT. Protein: CASSQESRFTGELFF.

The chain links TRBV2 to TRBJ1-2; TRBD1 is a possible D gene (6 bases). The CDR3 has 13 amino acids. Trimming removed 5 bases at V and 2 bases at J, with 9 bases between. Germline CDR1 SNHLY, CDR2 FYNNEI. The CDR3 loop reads CASSTDSNYGYTF. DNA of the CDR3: TGTGCCAGCAGTACGGACAGCAACTATGGCTACACCTTC.

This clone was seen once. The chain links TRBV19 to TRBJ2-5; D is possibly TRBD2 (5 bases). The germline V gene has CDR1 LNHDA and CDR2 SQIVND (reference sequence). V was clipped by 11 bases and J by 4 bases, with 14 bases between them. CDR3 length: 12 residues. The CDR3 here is CAVGRGGETQYF. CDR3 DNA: TGTGCCGTCGGACGGGGTGGAGAGACCCAGTACTTC.

The CDR3 protein is CASSSGRRETQYF. The CDR3 DNA is TGTGCCAGCAGCTCCGGACGGCGGGAGACCCAGTACTTC. J is TRBJ2-5 and V is TRBV7-3; D is unclear. This CDR3 comprises 13 residues. The germline CDR1 and CDR2 sequences are SGHTA and FQGTGA. Between the trimmed V and J ends, which lost 4 bases and 5 bases, there was a span of 11 bases.

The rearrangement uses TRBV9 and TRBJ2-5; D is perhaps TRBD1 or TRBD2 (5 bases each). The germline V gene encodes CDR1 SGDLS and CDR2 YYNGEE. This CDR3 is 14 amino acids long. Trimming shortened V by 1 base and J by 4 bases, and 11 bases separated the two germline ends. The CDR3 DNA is TGTGCCAGCAGCGTATCCGGGACCCGAGAGACCCAGTACTTC. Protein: CASSVSGTRETQYF.

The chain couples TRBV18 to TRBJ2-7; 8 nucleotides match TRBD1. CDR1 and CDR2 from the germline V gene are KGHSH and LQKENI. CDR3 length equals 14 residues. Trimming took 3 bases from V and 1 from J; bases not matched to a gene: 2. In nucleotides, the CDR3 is TGTGCCAGCTCACCCGGGACAGGATCCTACGAGCAGTACTTC. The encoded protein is CASSPGTGSYEQYF. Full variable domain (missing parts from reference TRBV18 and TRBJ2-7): NAGVMQNPRHLVRRRGQEARLRCSPMKGHSHVYWYRQLPEEGLKFMVYLQKENIIDESGMPKERFSAEFPKEGPSILRIQQVVRGDSAAYFCASSPGTGSYEQYFGPGTRLTVT.

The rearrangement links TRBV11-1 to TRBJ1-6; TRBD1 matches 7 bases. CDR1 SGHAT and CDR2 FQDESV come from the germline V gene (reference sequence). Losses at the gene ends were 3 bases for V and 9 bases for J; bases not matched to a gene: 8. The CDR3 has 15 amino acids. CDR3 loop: CASSLNQQGGSPLHF. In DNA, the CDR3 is TGTGCCAGCAGCTTGAATCAGCAGGGGGGTTCACCCCTCCACTTT.

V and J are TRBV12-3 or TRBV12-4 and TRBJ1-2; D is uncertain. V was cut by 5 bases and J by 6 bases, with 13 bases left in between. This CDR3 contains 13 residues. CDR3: CASSPGRGDGYTF. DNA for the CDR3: TGTGCCAGCAGTCCCGGACGGGGTGATGGCTACACCTTC.

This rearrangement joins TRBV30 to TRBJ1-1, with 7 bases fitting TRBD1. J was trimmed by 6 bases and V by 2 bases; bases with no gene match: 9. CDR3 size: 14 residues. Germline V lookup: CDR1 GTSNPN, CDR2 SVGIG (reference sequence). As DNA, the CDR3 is TGTGCCTGGAGTTCCCTTGACAGGGTCCCTGAAGCTTTCTTT. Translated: CAWSSLDRVPEAFF.

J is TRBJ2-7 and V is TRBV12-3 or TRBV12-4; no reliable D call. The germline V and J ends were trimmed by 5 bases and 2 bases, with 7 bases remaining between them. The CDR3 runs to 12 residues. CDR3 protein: CASSAGPYEQYF. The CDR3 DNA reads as TGTGCCAGCAGTGCCGGCCCCTACGAGCAGTACTTC.

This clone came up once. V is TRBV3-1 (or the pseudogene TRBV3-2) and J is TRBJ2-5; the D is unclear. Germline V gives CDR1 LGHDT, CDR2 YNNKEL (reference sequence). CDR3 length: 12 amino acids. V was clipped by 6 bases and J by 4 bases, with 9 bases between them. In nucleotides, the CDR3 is TGTGCCAGCAGGCAGCCTGGAGAGACCCAGTACTTC. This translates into CASRQPGETQYF.

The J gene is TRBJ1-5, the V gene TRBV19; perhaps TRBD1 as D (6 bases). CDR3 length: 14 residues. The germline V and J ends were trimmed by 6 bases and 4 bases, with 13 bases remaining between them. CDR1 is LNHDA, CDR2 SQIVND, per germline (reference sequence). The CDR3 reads CASRSDRSNQPQHF. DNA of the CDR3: TGTGCCAGTAGGAGCGACAGGAGTAATCAGCCCCAGCATTTT.

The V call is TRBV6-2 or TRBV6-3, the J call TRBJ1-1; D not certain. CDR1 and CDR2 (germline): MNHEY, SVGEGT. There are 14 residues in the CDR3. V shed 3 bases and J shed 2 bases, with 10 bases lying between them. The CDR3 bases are TGTGCCAGCAGTTATACGACGGAAAACACTGAAGCTTTCTTT. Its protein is CASSYTTENTEAFF.